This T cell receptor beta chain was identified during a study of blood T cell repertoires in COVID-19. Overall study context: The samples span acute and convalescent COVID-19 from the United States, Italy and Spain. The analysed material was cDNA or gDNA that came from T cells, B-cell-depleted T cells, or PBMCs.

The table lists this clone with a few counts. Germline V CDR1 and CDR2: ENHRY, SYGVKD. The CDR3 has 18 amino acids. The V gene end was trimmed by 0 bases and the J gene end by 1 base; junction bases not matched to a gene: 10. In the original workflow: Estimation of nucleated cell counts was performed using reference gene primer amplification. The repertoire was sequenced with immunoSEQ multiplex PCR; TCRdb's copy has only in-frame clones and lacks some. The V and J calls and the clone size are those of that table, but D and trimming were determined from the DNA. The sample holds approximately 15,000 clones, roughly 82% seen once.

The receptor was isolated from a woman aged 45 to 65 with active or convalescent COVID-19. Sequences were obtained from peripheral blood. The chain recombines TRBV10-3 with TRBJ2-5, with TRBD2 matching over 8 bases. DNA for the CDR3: TGTGCCATCAGTGAGTCGTCCTCAGCGGGAGAGGCCCAAGAGACCCAGTACTTC. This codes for CAISESSSAGEAQETQYF.